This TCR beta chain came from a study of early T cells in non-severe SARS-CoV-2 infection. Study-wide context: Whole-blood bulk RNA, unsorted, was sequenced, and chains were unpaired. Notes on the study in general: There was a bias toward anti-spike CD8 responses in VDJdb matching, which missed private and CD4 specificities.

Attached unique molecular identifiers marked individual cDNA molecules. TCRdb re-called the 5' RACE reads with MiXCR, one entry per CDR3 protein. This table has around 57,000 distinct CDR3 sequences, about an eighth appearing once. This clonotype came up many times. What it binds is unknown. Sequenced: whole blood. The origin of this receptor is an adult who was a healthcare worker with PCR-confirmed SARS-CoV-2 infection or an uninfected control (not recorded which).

CDR3 DNA: TGTGCCATCACTAGGACAGAGAACACCGGGGAGCTGTTTTTT. It encodes CAITRTENTGELFF. The chain combines TRBV10-3 with TRBJ2-2; possibly TRBD1 for D (6 bases). The CDR3 length is 14 residues. V lost 7 bases, J lost 1 base, and 10 bases lay in between. The V gene's germline CDR1 is ENHRY and CDR2 SYGVKD.